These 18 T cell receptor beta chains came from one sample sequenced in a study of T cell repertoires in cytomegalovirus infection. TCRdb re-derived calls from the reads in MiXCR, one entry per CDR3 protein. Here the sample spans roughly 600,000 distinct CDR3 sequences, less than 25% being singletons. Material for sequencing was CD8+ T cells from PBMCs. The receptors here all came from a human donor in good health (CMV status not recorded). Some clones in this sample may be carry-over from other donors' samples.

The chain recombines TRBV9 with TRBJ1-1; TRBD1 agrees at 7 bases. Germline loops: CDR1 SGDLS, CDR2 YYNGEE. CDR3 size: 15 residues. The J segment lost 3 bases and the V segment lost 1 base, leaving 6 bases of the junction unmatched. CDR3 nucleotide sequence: TGTGCCAGCAGCGTAACGGGACAGTTTTACACTGAAGCTTTCTTT. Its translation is CASSVTGQFYTEAFF.

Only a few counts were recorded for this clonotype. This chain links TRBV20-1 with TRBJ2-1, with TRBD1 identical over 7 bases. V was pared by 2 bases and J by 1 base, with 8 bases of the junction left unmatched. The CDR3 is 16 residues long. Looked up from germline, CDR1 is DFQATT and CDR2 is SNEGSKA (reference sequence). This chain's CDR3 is CSARRTGFGSYNEQFF. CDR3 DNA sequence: TGCAGTGCTAGAAGGACAGGTTTCGGGTCCTACAATGAGCAGTTCTTC.

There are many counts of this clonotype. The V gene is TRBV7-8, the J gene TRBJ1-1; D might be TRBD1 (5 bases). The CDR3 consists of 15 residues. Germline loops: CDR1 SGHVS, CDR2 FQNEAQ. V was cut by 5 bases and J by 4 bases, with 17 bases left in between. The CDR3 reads CASSGYWGVGTEAFF. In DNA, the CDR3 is TGTGCCAGCAGCGGTTACTGGGGGGTCGGCACTGAAGCTTTCTTT.

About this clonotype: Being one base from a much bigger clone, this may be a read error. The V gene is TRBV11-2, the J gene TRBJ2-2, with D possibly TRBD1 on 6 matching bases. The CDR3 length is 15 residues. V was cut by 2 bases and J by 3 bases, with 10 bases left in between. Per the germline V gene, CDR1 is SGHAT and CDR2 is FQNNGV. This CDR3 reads CASSLNRDHTGELFF. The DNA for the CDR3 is TGTGCCAGCAGCTTAAACAGGGACCACACCGGGGAGCTGTTTTTT.

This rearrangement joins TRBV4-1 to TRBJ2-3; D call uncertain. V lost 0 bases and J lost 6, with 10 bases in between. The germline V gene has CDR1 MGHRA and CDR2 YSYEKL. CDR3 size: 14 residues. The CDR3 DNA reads TGCGCCAGCAGCCAAGATCCCACTCCCGATACGCAGTATTTT. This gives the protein CASSQDPTPDTQYF.

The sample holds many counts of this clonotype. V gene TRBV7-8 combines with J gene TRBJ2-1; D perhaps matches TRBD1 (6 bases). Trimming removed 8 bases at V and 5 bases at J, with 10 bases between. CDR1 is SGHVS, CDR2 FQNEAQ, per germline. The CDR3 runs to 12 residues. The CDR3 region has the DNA TGTGCCAGCTCCAGGGGCCACAATGAGCAGTTCTTC. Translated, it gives CASSRGHNEQFF.

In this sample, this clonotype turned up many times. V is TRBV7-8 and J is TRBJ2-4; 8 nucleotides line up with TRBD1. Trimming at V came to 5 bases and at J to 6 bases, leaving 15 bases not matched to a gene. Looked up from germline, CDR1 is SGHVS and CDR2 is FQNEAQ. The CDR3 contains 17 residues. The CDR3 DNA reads TGTGCCAGCAGCCTCCTTCCGACAGGGGAAAAACTAAACATTCAGTACTTC. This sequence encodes CASSLLPTGEKLNIQYF.

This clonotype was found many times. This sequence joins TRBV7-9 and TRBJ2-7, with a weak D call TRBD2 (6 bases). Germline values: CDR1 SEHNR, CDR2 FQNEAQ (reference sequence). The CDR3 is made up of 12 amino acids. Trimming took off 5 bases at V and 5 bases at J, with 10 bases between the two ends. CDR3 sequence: CASSLWGDEQYV. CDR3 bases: TGTGCCAGCAGCCTTTGGGGGGACGAGCAGTACGTC.

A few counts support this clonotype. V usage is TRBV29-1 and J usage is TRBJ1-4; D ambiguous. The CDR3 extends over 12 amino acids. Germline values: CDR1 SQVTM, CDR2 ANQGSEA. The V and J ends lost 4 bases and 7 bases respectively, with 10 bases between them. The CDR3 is CSVVQPGEKLFF. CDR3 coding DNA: TGCAGCGTTGTCCAGCCTGGTGAAAAACTGTTTTTT.

The CDR3 region is CASSQSGRMNTEAFF. The DNA for the CDR3 is TGTGCCAGCAGCCAGTCGGGTCGGATGAACACTGAAGCTTTCTTT. This chain joins TRBV19 and TRBJ1-1; D unclear. Germline loops: CDR1 LNHDA, CDR2 SQIVND (reference sequence). Trimming left V 9 bases short and J 0 bases short, with 17 bases between. This CDR3 has 15 residues.

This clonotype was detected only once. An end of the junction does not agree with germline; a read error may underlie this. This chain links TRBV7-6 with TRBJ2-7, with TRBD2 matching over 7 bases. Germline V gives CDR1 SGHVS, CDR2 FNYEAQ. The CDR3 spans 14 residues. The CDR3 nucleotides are TGTGGCAGCAGCTTAGCGGGCAGCTCCTACGAGCAGTACTTC. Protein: CGSSLAGSSYEQYF.

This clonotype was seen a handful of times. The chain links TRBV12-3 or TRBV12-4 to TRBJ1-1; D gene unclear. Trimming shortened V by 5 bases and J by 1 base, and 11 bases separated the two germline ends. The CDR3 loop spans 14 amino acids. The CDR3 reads CASSATRRNTEAFF. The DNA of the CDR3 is TGTGCCAGCAGTGCGACCCGGAGGAACACTGAAGCTTTCTTT.

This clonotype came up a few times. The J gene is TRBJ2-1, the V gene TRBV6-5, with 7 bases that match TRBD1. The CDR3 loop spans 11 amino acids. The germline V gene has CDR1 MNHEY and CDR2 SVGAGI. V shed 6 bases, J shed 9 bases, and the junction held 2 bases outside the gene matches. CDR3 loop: CASRRGLEQFF. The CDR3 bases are TGTGCCAGCAGGAGGGGGCTTGAGCAGTTCTTC.

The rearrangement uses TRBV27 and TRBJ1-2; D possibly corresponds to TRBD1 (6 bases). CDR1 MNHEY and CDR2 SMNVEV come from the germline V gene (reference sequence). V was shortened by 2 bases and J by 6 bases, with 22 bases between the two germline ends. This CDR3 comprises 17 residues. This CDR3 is CASSLLSGGVKSNGYTF. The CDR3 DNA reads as TGTGCCAGCAGTTTACTATCGGGGGGCGTAAAGTCCAATGGCTACACCTTC.

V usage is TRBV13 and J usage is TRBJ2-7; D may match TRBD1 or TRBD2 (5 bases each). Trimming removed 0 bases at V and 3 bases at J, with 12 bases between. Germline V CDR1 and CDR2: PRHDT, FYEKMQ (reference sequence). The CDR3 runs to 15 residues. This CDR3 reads CASSLGPGPNYEQYV. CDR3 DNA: TGTGCCAGCAGCTTAGGGCCGGGACCGAACTACGAGCAGTACGTC.

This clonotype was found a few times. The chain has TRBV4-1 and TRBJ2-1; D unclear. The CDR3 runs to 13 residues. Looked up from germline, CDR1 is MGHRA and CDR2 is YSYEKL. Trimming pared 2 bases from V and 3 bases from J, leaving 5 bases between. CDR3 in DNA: TGCGCCAGCAGCCAATTTCACTACAATGAGCAGTTCTTC. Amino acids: CASSQFHYNEQFF.

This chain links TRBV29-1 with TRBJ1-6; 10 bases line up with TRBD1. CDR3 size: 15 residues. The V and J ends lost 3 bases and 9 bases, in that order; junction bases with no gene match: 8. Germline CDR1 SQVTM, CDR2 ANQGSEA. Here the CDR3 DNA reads TGCAGCGTTGATGGACAGGGGGTCCCGTTTTCACCCCTCCACTTT. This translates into CSVDGQGVPFSPLHF.

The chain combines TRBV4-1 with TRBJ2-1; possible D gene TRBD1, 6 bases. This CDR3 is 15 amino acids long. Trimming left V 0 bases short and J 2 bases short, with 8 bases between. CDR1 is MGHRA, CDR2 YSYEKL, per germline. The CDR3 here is CASSQERGTYNEQFF. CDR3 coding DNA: TGCGCCAGCAGCCAAGAAAGGGGGACCTACAATGAGCAGTTCTTC.